This TCR beta chain was obtained from a study of identical twins. Study-wide results and caveats: Excess low generation probability was seen in twin-shared out-of-frame alpha sequences.

Germline CDR1 and CDR2: SEHNR and FQNEAQ (reference sequence). This CDR3 has 14 amino acids. TCRdb used MiXCR to reprocess the 5' RACE reads, holding one entry per CDR3 protein. The sample gives 550,000 to 700,000 distinct CDR3 sequences, 9.5% to 10% of which show up once; roughly 3% is in the top ten. This clonotype was detected only a few times. Its antigen is currently unknown. These data also featured in a second study, about yellow fever vaccine responses in identical twins.

The clonotype originates from a woman aged 18 to 35 in good health. This chain connects TRBV7-9 to TRBJ2-1; D may be TRBD2 (5 bases). Sample: PBMCs. The CDR3, as DNA: TGTGGAAAGCGGCCGCTCAGCTCCTACAATGAGCAGTTCTTC. This encodes CGKRPLSSYNEQFF.